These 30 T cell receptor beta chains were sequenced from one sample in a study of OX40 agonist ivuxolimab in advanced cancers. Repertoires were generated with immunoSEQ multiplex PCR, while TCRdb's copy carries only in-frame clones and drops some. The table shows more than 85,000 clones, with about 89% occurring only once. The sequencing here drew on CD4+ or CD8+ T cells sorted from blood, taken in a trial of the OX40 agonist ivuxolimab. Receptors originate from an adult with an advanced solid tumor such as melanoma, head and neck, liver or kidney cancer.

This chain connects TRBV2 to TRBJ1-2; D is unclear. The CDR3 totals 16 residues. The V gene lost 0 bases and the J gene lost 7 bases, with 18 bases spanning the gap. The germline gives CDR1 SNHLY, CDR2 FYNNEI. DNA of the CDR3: TGTGCCAGCAGTGAAGCCTCACAGACCTATTTAGGTGGCTACACCTTC. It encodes CASSEASQTYLGGYTF.

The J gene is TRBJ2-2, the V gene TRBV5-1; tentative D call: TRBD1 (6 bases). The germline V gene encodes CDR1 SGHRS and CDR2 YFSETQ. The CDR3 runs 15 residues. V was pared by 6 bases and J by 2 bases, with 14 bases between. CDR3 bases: TGCGCCAGCACGTTAGGGACACCTAACACCGGGGAGCTGTTTTTT. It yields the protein CASTLGTPNTGELFF.

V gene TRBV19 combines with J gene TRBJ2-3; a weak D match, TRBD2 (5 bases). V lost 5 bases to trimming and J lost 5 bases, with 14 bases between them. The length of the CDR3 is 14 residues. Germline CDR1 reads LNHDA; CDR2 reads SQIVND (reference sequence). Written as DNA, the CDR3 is TGTGCCAGTAGTGCTAGCCGGAGCGGAGATACGCAGTATTTT. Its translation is CASSASRSGDTQYF.

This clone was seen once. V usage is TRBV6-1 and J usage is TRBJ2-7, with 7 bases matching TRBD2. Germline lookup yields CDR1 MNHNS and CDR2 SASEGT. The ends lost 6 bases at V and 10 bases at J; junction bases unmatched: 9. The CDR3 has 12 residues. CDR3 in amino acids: CASSYSGGEQYF. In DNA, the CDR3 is TGTGCCAGCAGCTATTCGGGAGGAGAACAGTACTTC.

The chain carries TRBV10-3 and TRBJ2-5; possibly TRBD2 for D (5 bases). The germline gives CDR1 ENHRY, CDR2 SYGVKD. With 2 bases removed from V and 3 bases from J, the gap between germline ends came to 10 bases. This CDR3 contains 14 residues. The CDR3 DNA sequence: TGTGCCATCAGTGAGAGAACGGGAAAAGAGACCCAGTACTTC. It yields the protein CAISERTGKETQYF.

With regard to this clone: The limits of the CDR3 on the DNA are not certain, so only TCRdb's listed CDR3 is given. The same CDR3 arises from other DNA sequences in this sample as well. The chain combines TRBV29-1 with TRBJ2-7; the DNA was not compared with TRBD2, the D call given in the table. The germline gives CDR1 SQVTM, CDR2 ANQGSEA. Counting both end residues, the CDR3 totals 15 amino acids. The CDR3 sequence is CSVEYWASGSREQYF.

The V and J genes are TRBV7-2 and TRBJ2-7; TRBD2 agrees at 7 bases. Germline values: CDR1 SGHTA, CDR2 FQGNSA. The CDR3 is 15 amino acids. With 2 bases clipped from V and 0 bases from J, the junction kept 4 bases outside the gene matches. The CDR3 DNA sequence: TGTGCCAGCAGCTTAAGGGAGGGCGGCTCCTACGAGCAGTACTTC. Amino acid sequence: CASSLREGGSYEQYF.

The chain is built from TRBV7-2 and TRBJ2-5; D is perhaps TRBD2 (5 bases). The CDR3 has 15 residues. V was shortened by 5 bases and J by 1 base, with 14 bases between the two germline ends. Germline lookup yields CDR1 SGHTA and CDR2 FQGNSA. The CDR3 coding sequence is TGTGCCAGCAGCCCCTTGGGAGCCACCCAAGAGACCCAGTACTTC. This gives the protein CASSPLGATQETQYF.

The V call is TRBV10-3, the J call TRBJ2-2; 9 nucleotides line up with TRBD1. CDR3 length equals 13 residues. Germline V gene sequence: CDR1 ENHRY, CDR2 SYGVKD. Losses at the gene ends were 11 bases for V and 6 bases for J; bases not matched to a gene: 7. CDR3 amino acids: CASYRGQAGELFF. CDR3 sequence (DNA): TGTGCCTCCTACAGGGGGCAAGCCGGGGAGCTGTTTTTT.

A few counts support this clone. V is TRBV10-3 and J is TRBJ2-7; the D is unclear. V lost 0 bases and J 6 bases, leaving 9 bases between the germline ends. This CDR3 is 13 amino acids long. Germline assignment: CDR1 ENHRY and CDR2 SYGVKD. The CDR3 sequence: CAISESAWSEQYF. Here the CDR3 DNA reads TGTGCCATCAGTGAGTCAGCATGGTCCGAGCAGTACTTC.

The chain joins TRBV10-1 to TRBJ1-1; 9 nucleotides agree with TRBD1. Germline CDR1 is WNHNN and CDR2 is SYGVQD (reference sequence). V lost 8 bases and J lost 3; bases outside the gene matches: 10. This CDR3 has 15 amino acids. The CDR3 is CASPGRRDRDTEAFF. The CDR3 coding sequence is TGCGCCAGCCCCGGCCGGCGGGACAGGGACACTGAAGCTTTCTTT.

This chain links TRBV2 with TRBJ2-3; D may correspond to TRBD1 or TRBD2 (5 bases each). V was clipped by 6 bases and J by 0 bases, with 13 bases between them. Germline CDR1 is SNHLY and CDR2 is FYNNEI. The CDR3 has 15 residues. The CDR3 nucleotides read TGTGCCAGCAGCCTGGGGACGGGAAGCACAGATACGCAGTATTTT. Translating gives CASSLGTGSTDTQYF.

The CDR3 nucleotides are TGTGCCAGCAGCTCGGCCTCCGGGACAGGGCTCTACGAGCAGTACTTC. This gives the protein CASSSASGTGLYEQYF. The chain employs TRBV5-4 and TRBJ2-7, with TRBD1 matching over 9 bases. After removal of 3 bases from V and 3 bases from J, the junction contained 10 bases not matched to a gene. Germline V CDR1 and CDR2: SGHNT, YYREEE (reference sequence). This CDR3 contains 16 residues.

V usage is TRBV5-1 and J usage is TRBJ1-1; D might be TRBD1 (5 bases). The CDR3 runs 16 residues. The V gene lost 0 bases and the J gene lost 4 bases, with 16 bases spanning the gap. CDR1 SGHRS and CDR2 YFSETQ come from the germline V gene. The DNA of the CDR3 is TGCGCCAGCAGCTTGGAAGGGGCCAGGAAGGGCACTGAAGCTTTCTTT. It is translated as CASSLEGARKGTEAFF.

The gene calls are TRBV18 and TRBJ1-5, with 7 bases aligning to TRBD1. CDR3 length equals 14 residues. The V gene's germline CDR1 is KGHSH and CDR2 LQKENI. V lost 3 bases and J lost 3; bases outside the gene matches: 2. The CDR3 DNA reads TGTGCCAGCTCACCGGGACAGCCCAATCAGCCCCAGCATTTT. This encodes CASSPGQPNQPQHF.

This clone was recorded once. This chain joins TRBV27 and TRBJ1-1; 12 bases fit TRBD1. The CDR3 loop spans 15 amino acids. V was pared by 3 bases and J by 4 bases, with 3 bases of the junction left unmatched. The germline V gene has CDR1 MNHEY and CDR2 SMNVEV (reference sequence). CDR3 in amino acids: CASSFGTGGGTEAFF. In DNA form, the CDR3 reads TGTGCCAGCAGTTTCGGGACAGGGGGCGGCACTGAAGCTTTCTTT.

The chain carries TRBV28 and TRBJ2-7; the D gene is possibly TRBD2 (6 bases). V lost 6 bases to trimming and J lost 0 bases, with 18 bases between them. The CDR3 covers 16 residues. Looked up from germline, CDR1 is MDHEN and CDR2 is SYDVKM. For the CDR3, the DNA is TGTGCCAGCAGGGGGGTTTCTTGGAGGGGCTCCTACGAGCAGTACTTC. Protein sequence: CASRGVSWRGSYEQYF.

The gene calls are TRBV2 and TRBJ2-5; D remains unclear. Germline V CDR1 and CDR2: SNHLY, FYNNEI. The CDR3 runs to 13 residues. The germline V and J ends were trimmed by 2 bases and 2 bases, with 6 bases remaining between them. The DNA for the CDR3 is TGTGCCAGCAGTGAACAAGCTCAAGAGACCCAGTACTTC. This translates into CASSEQAQETQYF.

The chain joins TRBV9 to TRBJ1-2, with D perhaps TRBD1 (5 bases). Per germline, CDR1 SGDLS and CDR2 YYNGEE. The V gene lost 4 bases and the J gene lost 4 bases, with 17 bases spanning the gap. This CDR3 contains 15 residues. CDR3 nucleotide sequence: TGTGCCAGCAGCCAATCATCGACAGCTTCCTATGGCTACACCTTC. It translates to CASSQSSTASYGYTF. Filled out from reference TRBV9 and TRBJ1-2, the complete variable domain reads DSGVTQTPKHLITATGQRVTLRCSPRSGDLSVYWYQQSLDQGLQFLIQYYNGEERAKGNILERFSAQQFPDLHSELNLSSLELGDSALYFCASSQSSTASYGYTFGSGTRLTVV.

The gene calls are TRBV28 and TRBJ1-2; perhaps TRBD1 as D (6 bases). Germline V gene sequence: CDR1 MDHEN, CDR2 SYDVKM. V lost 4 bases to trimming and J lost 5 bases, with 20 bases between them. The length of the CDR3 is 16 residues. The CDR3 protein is CASSWGLGQGGYGYTF. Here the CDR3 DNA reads TGTGCCAGCAGTTGGGGGCTGGGGCAGGGTGGATATGGCTACACCTTC.

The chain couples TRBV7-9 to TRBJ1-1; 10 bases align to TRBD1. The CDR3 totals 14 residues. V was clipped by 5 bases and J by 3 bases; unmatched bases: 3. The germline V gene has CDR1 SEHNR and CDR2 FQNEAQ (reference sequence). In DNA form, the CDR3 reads TGTGCCAGCAGCCAGACAGGGGGCGACACTGAAGCTTTCTTT. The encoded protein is CASSQTGGDTEAFF. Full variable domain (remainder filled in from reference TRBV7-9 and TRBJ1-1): DTGVSQNPRHKITKRGQNVTFRCDPISEHNRLYWYRQTLGQGPEFLTYFQNEAQLEKSRLLSDRFSAERPKGSFSTLEIQRTEQGDSAMYLCASSQTGGDTEAFFGQGTRLTVV.

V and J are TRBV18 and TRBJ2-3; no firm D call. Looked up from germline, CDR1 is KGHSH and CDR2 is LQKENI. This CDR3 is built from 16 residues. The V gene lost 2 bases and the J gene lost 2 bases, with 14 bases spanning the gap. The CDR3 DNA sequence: TGTGCCAGCTCACCAGTGACAATTTCCCTCACAGATACGCAGTATTTT. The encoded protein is CASSPVTISLTDTQYF. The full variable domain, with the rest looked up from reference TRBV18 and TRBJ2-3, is NAGVMQNPRHLVRRRGQEARLRCSPMKGHSHVYWYRQLPEEGLKFMVYLQKENIIDESGMPKERFSAEFPKEGPSILRIQQVVRGDSAAYFCASSPVTISLTDTQYFGPGTRLTVL.

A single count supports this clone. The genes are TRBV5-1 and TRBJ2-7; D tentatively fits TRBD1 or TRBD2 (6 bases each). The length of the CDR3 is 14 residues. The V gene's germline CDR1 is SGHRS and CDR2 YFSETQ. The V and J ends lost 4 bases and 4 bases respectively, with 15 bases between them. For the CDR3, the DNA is TGCGCCAGCAGCCCGGAAGGGGGGCAGTACGAGCAGTACTTC. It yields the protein CASSPEGGQYEQYF.

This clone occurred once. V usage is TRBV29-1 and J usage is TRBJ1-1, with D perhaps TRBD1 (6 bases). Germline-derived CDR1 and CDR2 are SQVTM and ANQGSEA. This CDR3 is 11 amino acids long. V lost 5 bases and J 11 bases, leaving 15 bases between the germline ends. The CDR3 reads CSVLSGQGAFF. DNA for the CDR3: TGCAGCGTTTTATCCGGGCAGGGGGCTTTCTTT.

The DNA for the CDR3 is TGTGCCAGCAGCGTAGGGACAGAACAGAATCGAGCTGGGGCCAACGTCCTGACTTTC. It codes for CASSVGTEQNRAGANVLTF. This chain connects TRBV9 to TRBJ2-6; a possible D gene is TRBD1 (6 bases). V was trimmed by 0 bases and J by 2 bases, leaving 18 bases between them. Germline CDR1 reads SGDLS; CDR2 reads YYNGEE. The length of the CDR3 is 19 residues.

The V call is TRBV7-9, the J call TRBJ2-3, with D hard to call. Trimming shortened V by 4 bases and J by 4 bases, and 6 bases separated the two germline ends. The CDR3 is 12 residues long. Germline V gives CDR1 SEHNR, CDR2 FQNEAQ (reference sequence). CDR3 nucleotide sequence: TGTGCCAGCAGCTCCCTCGCAGATACGCAGTATTTT. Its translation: CASSSLADTQYF.

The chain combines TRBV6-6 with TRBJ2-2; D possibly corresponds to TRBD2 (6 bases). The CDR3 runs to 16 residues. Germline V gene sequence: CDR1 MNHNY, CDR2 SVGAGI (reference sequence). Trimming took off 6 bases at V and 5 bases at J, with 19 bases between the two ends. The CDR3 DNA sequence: TGTGCCAGCAGCACCCCGGGAGTGCGAAAAACCGGGGAGCTGTTTTTT. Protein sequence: CASSTPGVRKTGELFF.

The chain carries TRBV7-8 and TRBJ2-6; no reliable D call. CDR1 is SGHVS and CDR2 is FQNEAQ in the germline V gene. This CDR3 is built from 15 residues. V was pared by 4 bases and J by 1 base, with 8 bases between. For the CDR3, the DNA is TGTGCCAGCAGCTACGGAGCGTCTGGGGCCAACGTCCTGACTTTC. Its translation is CASSYGASGANVLTF.

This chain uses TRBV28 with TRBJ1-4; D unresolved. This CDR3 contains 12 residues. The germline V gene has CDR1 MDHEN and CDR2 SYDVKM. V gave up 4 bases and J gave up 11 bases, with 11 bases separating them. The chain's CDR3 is CASSSQNKKLFF. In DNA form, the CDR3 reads TGTGCCAGCAGTTCCCAGAATAAGAAACTGTTTTTT.

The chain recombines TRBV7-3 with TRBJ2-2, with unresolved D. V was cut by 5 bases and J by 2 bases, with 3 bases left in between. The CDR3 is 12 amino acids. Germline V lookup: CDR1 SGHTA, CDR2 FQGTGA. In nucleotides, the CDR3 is TGTGCCAGCAGCCTCAACACCGGGGAGCTGTTTTTT. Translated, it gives CASSLNTGELFF.